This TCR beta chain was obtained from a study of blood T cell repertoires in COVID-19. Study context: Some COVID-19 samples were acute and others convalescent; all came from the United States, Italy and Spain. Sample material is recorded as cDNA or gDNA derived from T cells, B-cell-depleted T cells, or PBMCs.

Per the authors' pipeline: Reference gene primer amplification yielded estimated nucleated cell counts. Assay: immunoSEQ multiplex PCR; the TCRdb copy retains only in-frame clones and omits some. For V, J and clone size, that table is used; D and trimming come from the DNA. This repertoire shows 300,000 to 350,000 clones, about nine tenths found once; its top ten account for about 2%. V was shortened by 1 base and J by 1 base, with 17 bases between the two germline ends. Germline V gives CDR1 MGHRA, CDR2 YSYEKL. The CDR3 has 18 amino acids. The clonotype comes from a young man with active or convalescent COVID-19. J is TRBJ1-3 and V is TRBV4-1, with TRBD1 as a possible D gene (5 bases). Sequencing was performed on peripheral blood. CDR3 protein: CASSQVGRGASSGNTIYF. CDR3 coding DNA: TGCGCCAGCAGCCAAGTTGGTAGGGGCGCCTCATCTGGAAACACCATATATTTT.